This entry concerns a single TCR beta chain. The antigen remains undetermined. These data come from a study of shared clonotypes between healthy human individuals. Broader study findings: How much donors shared clonotypes was expected to be affected by sequencing depth. Approximately 4.6% of naive CD4 clonotypes were shared across a few donors. Clonotypes not shared had lower generation probabilities than those common to all four donors.

CD45RO-negative cells were positively selected for CCR7, leaving out terminally differentiated effector memory CD45RA+ cells. Every contributor of samples was a Caucasian grown-up residing in Nashville, Tennessee. The CDR3 runs to 15 residues. V lost 4 bases, J lost 3 bases, and 6 bases stayed unmatched. From germline, CDR1 is SGHDT and CDR2 YYEEEE. Measured with immunoSEQ multiplex PCR; TCRdb has only the in-frame clones, and not every one. The sample includes about 2 million clones, just under 95% seen only once; the top ten take 1.2%. Sequenced input: naive CD8+ T cells sorted from blood. The V and J genes are TRBV5-6 and TRBJ1-1, with 10 bases lining up with TRBD1. The clonotype comes from a young man in good health. The CDR3, as DNA: TGTGCCAGCAGCGGCGGGACAGGGGTTTACACTGAAGCTTTCTTT. Protein: CASSGGTGVYTEAFF.